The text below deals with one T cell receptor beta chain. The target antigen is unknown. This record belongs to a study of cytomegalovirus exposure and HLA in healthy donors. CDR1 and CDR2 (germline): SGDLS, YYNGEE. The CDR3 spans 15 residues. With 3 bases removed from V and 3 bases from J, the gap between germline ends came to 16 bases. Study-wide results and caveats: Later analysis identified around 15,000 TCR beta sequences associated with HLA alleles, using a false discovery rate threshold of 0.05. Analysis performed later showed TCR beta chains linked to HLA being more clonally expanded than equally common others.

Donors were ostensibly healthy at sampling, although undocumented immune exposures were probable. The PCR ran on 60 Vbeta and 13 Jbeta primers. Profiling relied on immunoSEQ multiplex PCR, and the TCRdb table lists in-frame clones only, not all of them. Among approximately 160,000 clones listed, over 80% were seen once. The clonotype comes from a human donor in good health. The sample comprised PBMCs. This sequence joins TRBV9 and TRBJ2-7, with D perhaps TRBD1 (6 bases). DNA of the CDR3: TGTGCCAGCAGCGCGACAGGAGCGGACTTCTACGAGCAGTACTTC. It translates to CASSATGADFYEQYF.